These 8 T cell receptor beta chains share one sample of origin, sequenced in a study of T cell responses to AZD1222 COVID-19 vaccine. The data were produced by immunoSEQ multiplex PCR, yet TCRdb's version contains in-frame clones alone and is incomplete. The sample lists more than 150,000 clones; about 85% were seen once. This sample comprised peripheral blood, obtained after recovery from COVID-19. The receptors here all came from an adult who had recovered from COVID-19.

The V call is TRBV19, the J call TRBJ2-7, with 9 positions matching TRBD2. Losses at the gene ends were 2 bases for V and 3 bases for J; bases not matched to a gene: 2. The CDR3 totals 14 residues. Per germline, CDR1 LNHDA and CDR2 SQIVND (reference sequence). The chain's CDR3 is CASSILAGHYEQYF. The CDR3 nucleotides read TGTGCCAGTAGTATACTAGCGGGACACTACGAGCAGTACTTC.

Notes on this clone: The sample carries other DNA sequences with the same CDR3. This chain uses TRBV5-1 with TRBJ1-1; D is ambiguous. The CDR3 sequence is 13 residues long. From germline, CDR1 is SGHRS and CDR2 YFSETQ. The ends were cut back, 2 bases at V and 1 base at J, with 6 bases in the middle. In nucleotides, the CDR3 is TGCGCCAGCAGCTTACGAGGGAACACTGAAGCTTTCTTT. Protein sequence: CASSLRGNTEAFF.

The chain joins TRBV4-3 to TRBJ2-7; TRBD2 matches 9 bases. Germline lookup yields CDR1 LGHNA and CDR2 YSLEER. The V and J ends lost 0 bases and 3 bases, in that order; junction bases with no gene match: 6. CDR3 length equals 16 residues. For the CDR3, the DNA is TGCGCCAGCAGCCAAGATACGGCGGGGGGGTACTACGAGCAGTACTTC. Protein sequence: CASSQDTAGGYYEQYF.

This clone was counted between two and nine times. This rearrangement joins TRBV11-3 to TRBJ1-1; D not certain. Germline V CDR1 and CDR2: SGHNT, YENEEA. V dropped 0 bases and J dropped 3 bases, with 5 bases sitting between them. The CDR3 has 13 amino acids. CDR3 amino acids: CASSLEADTEAFF. The CDR3 DNA is TGTGCCAGCAGCTTAGAGGCGGACACTGAAGCTTTCTTT.

This chain uses TRBV10-3 with TRBJ2-2; TRBD2 is a possible D gene (6 bases). Trimming cost V 4 bases and J 6 bases, with 6 bases left between them. The CDR3 covers 12 residues. Germline values: CDR1 ENHRY, CDR2 SYGVKD. The CDR3 loop reads CAISGGAGELFF. CDR3 coding DNA: TGTGCCATCAGTGGGGGGGCCGGGGAGCTGTTTTTT.

The chain recombines TRBV19 with TRBJ1-2; 8 bases fit TRBD1. The CDR3 is 14 residues long. Unmatched junction bases numbered 18, after V lost 8 bases and J lost 13 bases. Germline values: CDR1 LNHDA, CDR2 SQIVND (reference sequence). Written as DNA, the CDR3 is TGTGCCAGTTCTACCGGGACAGGTCTTACCTGGGGCACCTTC. Translated: CASSTGTGLTWGTF.

The chain joins TRBV5-4 to TRBJ1-6, with 11 bases identical to TRBD1. Germline assignment: CDR1 SGHNT and CDR2 YYREEE (reference sequence). The V segment lost 2 bases and the J segment 7 bases; nucleotides outside the gene matches: 2. CDR3 length: 15 residues. The chain's CDR3 is CASSLGTGGNSPLHF. DNA of the CDR3: TGTGCCAGCAGCTTAGGGACAGGGGGGAATTCACCCCTCCACTTT.

The rearrangement joins TRBV5-6 to TRBJ2-5, with 7 positions matching TRBD1. This CDR3 has 15 amino acids. Losses at the gene ends were 2 bases for V and 3 bases for J; bases not matched to a gene: 7. Per germline, CDR1 SGHDT and CDR2 YYEEEE. The DNA for the CDR3 is TGTGCCAGCAGCTTAGGACCAGGGGGTGAAGAGACCCAGTACTTC. The encoded protein is CASSLGPGGEETQYF.